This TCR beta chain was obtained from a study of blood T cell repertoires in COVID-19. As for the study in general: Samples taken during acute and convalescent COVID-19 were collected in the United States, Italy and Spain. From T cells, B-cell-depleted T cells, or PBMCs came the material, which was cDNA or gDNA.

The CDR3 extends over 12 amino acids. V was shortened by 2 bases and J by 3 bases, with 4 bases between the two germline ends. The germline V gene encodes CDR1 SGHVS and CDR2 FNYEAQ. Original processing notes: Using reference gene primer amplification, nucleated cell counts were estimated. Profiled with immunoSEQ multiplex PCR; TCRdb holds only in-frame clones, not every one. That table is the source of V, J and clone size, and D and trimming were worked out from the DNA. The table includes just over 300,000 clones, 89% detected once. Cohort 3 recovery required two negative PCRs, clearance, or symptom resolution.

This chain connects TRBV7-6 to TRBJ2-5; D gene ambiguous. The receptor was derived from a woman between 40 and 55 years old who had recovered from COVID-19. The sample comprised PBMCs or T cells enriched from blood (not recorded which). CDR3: CASSLNKETQYF. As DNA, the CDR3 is TGTGCCAGCAGCTTAAATAAAGAGACCCAGTACTTC.